The source of this T cell receptor beta chain is a study of blood T cell repertoires in COVID-19. TCRdb keeps only in-frame clones here, not all; method: immunoSEQ multiplex PCR. The sample consists of roughly 220,000 clones, over 70% of them appearing once. Germline assignment: CDR1 MNHEY and CDR2 SMNVEV (reference sequence). The CDR3 extends over 15 amino acids. Trimming removed 2 bases from V and 4 bases from J, with 11 bases in between. This chain joins TRBV27 and TRBJ2-2, with D possibly TRBD1 on 6 matching bases. This receptor was taken from a woman in her 70s with acute or convalescent COVID-19. The sequenced sample was peripheral blood. CDR3: CASSLGAGVTGELFF. CDR3 sequence (DNA): TGTGCCAGCAGTTTAGGCGCAGGGGTCACCGGGGAGCTGTTTTTT.